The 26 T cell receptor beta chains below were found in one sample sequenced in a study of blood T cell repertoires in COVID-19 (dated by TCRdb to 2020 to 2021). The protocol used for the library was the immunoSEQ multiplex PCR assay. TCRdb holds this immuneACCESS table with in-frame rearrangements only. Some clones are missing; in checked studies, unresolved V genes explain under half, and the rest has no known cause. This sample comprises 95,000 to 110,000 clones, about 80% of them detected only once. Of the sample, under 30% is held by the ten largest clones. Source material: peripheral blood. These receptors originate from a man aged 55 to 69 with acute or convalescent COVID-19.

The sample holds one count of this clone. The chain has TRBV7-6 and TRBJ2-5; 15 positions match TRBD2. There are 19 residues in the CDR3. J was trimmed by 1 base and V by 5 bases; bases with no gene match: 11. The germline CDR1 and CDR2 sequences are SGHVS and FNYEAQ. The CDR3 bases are TGTGCCAGCAGCAAAGCGTCGGGACTAGCGGGAGGAGGCCAAGAGACCCAGTACTTC. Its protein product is CASSKASGLAGGGQETQYF.

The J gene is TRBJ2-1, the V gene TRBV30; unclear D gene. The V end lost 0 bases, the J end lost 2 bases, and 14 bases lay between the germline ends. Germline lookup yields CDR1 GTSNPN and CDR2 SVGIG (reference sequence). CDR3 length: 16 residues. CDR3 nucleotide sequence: TGTGCCTGGAGTGTCGTGCCCGACATAACCTACAATGAGCAGTTCTTC. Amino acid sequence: CAWSVVPDITYNEQFF.

CDR3 DNA: TGTGCCTCATCAGAATATAGCAATCAGCCCCAGCATTTT. Protein sequence: CASSEYSNQPQHF. This chain connects TRBV2 to TRBJ1-5; D gene unclear. The CDR3 runs to 13 residues. From germline, CDR1 is SNHLY and CDR2 FYNNEI. V shed 11 bases and J shed 0 bases, with 11 bases lying between them.

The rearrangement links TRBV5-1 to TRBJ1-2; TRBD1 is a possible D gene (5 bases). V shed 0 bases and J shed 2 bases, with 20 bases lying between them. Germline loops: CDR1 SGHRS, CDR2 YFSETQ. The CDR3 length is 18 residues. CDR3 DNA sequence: TGCGCCAGCAGCTTGGGGGGCAGCTCAGACCTACTCAACTATGGCTACACCTTC. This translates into CASSLGGSSDLLNYGYTF.

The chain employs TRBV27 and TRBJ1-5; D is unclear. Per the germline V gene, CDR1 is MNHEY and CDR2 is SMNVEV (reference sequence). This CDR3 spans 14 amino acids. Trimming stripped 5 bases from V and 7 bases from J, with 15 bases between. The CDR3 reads CASSQSFGEQPQHF. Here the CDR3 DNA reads TGTGCCAGCAGTCAGTCATTCGGGGAGCAGCCCCAGCATTTT.

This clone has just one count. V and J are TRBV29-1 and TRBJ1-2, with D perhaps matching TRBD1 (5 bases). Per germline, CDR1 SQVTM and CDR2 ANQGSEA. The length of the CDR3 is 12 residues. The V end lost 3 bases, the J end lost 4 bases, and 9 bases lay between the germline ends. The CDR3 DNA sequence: TGCAGCGTTGAGGGGGACTCCTATGGCTACACCTTC. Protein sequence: CSVEGDSYGYTF.

In nucleotides, the CDR3 is TGTGCCAGCAGCCCAACGGACAGGGGGGCCAACTATGGCTACACCTTC. It codes for CASSPTDRGANYGYTF. The V gene is TRBV25-1, the J gene TRBJ1-2; 10 bases are shared with TRBD1. Germline-derived CDR1 and CDR2 are MGHDK and SYGVNS. The V and J ends lost 6 bases and 2 bases, in that order; junction bases with no gene match: 9. The CDR3 sequence is 16 residues long.

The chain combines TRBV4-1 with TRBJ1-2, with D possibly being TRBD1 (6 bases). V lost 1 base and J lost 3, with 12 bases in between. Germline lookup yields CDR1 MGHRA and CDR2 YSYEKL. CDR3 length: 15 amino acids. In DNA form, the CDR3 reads TGCGCCAGCAGCCAAGGGTTCGCAGGGGACTATGGCTACACCTTC. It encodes CASSQGFAGDYGYTF.

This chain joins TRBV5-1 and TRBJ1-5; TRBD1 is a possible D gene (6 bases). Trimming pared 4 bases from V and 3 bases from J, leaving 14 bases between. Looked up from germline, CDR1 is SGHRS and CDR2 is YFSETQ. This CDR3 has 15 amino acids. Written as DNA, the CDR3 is TGCGCCAGCAGCCCCTCTGGGGACAACAATCAGCCCCAGCATTTT. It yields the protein CASSPSGDNNQPQHF.

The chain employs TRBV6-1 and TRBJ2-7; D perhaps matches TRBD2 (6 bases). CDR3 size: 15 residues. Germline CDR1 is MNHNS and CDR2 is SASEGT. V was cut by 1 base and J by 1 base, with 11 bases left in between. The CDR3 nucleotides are TGTGCCAGCAGTGAAGAGGAGGGGAGTTCCTACGAGCAGTACGTC. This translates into CASSEEEGSSYEQYV.

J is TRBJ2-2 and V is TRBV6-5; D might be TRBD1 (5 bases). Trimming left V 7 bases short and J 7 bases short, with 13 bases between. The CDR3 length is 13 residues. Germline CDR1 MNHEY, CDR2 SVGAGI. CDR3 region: CASTYRTDGELFF. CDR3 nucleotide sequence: TGTGCCAGCACCTACAGGACGGACGGGGAGCTGTTTTTT.

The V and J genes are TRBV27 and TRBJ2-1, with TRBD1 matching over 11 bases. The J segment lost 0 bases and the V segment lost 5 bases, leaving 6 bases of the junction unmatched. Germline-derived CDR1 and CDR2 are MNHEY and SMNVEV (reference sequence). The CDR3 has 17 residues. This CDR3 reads CASSGPGQGVSYNEQFF. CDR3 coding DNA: TGTGCCAGCAGTGGGCCGGGACAGGGGGTCTCCTACAATGAGCAGTTCTTC.

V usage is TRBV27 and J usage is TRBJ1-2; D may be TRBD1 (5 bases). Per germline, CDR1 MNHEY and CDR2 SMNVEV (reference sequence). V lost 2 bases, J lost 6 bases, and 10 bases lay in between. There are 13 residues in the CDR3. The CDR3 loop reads CASSLRGTDGYTF. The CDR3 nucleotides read TGTGCCAGCAGTTTAAGGGGCACAGATGGCTACACCTTC.

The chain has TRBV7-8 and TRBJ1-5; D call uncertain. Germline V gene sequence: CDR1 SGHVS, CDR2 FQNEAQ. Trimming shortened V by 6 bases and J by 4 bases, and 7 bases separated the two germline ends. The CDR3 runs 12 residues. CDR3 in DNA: TGTGCCAGCAGTCCCCCGAATCAGCCCCAGCATTTT. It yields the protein CASSPPNQPQHF.

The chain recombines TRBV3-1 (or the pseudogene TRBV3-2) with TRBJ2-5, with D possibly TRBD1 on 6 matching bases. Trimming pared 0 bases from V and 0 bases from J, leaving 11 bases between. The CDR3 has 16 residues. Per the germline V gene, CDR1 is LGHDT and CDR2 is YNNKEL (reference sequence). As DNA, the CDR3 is TGTGCCAGCAGCCAAGAGGGGGCCAAGTACCAAGAGACCCAGTACTTC. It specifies CASSQEGAKYQETQYF.

CDR3 region: CARSSQRGSLDGYTF. The CDR3 coding sequence is TGTGCCAGAAGCTCTCAGAGGGGGTCGTTGGATGGCTACACCTTC. This sequence joins TRBV5-3 and TRBJ1-2; D may be TRBD1 (6 bases). TRBV5-3 is given ORF status, its function remaining uncertain. This CDR3 has 15 residues. V was cut by 3 bases and J by 6 bases, with 18 bases left in between.

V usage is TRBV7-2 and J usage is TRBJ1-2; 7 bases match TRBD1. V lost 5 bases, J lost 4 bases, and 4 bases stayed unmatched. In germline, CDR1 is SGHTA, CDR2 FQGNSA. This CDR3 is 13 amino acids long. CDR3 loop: CASSRQGGYGYTF. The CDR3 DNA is TGTGCCAGCAGCCGACAGGGAGGCTATGGCTACACCTTC.

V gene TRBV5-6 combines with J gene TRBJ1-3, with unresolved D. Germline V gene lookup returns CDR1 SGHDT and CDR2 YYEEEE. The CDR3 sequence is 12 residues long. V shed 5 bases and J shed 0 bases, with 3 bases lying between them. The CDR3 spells CASSHSGNTIYF. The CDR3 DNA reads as TGTGCCAGCAGTCACTCTGGAAACACCATATATTTT.

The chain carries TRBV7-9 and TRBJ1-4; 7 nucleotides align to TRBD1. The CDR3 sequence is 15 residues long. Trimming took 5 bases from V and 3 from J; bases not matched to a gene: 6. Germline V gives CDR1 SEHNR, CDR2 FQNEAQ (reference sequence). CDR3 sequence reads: CASSHTGTANEKLFF. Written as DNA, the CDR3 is TGTGCCAGCAGCCATACCGGGACAGCTAATGAAAAACTGTTTTTT.

The CDR3 here is CASSESRGQVGELFF. Written as DNA, the CDR3 is TGTGCCAGCAGTGAATCCAGGGGGCAGGTCGGGGAGCTGTTTTTT. The chain uses TRBV6-1 and TRBJ2-2; 8 bases map to TRBD1. V lost 2 bases to trimming and J lost 7 bases; unmatched junction nucleotides: 6. This CDR3 spans 15 amino acids. Per the germline V gene, CDR1 is MNHNS and CDR2 is SASEGT.

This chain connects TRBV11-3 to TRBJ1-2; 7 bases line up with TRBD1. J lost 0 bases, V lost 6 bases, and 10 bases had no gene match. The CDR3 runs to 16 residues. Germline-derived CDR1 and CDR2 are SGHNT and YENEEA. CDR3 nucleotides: TGTGCCAGCAGTCCACCATTAGGACAGGCTAACTATGGCTACACCTTC. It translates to CASSPPLGQANYGYTF. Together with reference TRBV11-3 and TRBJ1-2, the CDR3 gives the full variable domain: EAGVVQSPRYKIIEKKQPVAFWCNPISGHNTLYWYLQNLGQGPELLIRYENEEAVDDSQLPKDRFSAERLKGVDSTLKIQPAELGDSAVYLCASSPPLGQANYGYTFGSGTRLTVV.

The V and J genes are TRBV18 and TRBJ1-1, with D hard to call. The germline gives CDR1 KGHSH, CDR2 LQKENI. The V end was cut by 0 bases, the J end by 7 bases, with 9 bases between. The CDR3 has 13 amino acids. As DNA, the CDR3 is TGTGCCAGCTCACCACCGAGGCGAGATGAAGCTTTCTTT. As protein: CASSPPRRDEAFF.

The CDR3 spells CASSLELASEQYV. The CDR3 DNA sequence: TGTGCCAGCAGCTTAGAACTAGCGAGCGAGCAGTACGTC. The chain couples TRBV11-3 to TRBJ2-7; 7 bases align to TRBD2. There are 13 residues in the CDR3. CDR1 is SGHNT, CDR2 YENEEA, per germline. The V gene end was trimmed by 0 bases and the J gene end by 6 bases; junction bases not matched to a gene: 2.

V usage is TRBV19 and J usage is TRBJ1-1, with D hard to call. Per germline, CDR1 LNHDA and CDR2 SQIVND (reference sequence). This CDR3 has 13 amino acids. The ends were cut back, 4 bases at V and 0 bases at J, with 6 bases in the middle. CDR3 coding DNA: TGTGCCAGTAGTACCAGGCTGAACACTGAAGCTTTCTTT. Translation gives CASSTRLNTEAFF.

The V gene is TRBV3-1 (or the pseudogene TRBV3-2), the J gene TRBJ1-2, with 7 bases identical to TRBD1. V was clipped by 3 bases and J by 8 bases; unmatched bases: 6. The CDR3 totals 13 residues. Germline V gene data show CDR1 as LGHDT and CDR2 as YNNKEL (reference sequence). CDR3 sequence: CASSQVAGGGYTF. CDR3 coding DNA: TGTGCCAGCAGCCAGGTGGCAGGGGGAGGCTACACCTTC.

The CDR3 coding sequence is TGTGCCACCAGTGATTTCACGAAGGGACTAGATACGCAGTATTTT. Translation gives CATSDFTKGLDTQYF. The chain recombines TRBV24-1 with TRBJ2-3; D may be TRBD2 (6 bases). CDR3 length: 15 residues. The V and J ends lost 1 base and 5 bases respectively, with 12 bases between them. The germline V gene encodes CDR1 KGHDR and CDR2 SFDVKD.